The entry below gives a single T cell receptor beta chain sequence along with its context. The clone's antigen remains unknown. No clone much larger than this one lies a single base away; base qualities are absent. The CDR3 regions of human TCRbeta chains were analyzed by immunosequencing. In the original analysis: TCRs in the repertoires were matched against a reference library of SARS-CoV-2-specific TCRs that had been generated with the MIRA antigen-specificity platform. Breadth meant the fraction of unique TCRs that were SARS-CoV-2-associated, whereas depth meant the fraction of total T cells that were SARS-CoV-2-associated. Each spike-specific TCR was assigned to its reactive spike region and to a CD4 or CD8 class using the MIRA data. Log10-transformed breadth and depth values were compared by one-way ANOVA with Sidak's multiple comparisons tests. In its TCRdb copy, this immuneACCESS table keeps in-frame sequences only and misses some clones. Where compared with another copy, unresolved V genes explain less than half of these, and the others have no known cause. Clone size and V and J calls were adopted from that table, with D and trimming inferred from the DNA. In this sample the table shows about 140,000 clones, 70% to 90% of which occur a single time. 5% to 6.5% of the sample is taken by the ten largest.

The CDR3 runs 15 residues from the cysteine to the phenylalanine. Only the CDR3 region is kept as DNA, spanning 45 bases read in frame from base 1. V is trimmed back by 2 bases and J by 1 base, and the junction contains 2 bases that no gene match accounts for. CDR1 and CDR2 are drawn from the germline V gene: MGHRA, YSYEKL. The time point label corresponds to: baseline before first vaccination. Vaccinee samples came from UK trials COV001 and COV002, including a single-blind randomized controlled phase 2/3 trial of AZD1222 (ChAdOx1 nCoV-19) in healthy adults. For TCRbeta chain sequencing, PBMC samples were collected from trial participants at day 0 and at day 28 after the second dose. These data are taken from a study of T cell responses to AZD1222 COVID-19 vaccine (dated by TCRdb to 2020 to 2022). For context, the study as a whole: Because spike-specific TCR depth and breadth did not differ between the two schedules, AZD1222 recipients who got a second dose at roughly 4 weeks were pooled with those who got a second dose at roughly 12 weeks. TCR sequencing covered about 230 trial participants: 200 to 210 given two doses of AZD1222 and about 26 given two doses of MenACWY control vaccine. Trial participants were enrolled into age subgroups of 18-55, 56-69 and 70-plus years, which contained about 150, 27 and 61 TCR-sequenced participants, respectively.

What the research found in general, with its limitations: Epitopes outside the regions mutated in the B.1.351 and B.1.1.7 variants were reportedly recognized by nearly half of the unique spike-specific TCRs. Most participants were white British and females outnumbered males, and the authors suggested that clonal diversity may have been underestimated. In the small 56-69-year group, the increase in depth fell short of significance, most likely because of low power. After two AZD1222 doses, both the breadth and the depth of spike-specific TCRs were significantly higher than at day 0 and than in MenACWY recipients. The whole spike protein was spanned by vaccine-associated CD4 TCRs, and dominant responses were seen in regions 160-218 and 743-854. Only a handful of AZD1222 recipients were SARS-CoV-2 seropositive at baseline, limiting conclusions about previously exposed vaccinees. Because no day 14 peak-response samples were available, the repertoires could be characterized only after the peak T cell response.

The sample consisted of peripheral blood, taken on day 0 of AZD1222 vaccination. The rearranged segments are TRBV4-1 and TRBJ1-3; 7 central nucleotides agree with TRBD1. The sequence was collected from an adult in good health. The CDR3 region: CASSQLTGSGNTIYF. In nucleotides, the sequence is TGCGCCAGCAGCCAACTGACAGGGTCTGGAAACACCATATATTTT.